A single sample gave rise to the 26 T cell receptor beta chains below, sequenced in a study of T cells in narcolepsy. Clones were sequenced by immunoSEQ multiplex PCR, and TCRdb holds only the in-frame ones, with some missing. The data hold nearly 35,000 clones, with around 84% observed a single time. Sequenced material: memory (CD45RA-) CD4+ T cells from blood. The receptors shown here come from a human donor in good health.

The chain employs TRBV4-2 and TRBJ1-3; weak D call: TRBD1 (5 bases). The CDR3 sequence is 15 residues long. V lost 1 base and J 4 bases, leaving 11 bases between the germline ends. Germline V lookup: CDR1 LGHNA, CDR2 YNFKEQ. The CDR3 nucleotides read TGTGCCAGCAGCCAAGGGGCCAGGGACGGAAACACCATATATTTT. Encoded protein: CASSQGARDGNTIYF.

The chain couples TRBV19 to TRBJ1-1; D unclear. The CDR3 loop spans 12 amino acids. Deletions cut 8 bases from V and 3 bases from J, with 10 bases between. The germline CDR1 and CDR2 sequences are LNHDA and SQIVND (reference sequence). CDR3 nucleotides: TGTGCCAGTCCCAGAATTGACACTGAAGCTTTCTTT. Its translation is CASPRIDTEAFF.

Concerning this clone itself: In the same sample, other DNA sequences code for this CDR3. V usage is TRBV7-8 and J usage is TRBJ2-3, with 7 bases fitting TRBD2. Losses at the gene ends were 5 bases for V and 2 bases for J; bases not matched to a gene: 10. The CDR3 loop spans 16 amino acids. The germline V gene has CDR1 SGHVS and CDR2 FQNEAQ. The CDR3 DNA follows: TGTGCCAGCAGCCCAATTCGGACTAGGGACACAGATACGCAGTATTTT. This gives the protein CASSPIRTRDTDTQYF.

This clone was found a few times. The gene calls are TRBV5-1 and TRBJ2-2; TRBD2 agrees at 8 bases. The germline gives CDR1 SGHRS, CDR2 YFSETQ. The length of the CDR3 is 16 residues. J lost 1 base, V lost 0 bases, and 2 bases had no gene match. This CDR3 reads CASSLGLAGNTGELFF. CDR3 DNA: TGCGCCAGCAGCTTGGGGCTAGCGGGGAACACCGGGGAGCTGTTTTTT.

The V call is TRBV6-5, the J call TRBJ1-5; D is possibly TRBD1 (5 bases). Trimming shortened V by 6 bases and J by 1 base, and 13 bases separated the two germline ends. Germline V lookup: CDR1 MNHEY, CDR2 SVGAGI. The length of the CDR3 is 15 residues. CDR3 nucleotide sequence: TGTGCCAGCAGGATGACCGGGGGGAGCAATCAGCCCCAGCATTTT. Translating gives CASRMTGGSNQPQHF.

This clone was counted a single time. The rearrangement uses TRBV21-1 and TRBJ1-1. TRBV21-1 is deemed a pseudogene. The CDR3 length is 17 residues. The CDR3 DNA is TGTGCCAGCAGGTTGACGGTAGCTACACAAATTCGCACTGAAGCTTTCTTT. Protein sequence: CASRLTVATQIRTEAFF.

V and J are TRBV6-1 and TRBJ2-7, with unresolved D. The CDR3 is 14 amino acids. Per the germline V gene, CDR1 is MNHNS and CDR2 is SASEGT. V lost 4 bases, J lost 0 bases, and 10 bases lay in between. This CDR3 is CASSGGRLSYEQYF. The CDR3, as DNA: TGTGCCAGCAGTGGTGGGCGGCTCTCCTACGAGCAGTACTTC.

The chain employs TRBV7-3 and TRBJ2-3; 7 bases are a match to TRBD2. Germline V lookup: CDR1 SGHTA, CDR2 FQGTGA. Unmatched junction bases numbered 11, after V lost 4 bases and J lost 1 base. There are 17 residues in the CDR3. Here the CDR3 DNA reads TGTGCCAGCAGCTCCACTGCATTCCGGGGGGGCACAGATACGCAGTATTTT. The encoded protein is CASSSTAFRGGTDTQYF. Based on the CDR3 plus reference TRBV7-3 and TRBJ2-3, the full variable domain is GAGVSQTPSNKVTEKGKYVELRCDPISGHTALYWYRQSLGQGPEFLIYFQGTGAADDSGLPNDRFFAVRPEGSVSTLKIQRTERGDSAVYLCASSSTAFRGGTDTQYFGPGTRLTVL.

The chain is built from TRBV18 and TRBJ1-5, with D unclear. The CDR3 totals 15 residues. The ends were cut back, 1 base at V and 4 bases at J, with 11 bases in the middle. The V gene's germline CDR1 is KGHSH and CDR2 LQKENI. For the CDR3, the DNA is TGTGCCAGCTCACCACTGGGAGGGCCAAATCAGCCCCAGCATTTT. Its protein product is CASSPLGGPNQPQHF.

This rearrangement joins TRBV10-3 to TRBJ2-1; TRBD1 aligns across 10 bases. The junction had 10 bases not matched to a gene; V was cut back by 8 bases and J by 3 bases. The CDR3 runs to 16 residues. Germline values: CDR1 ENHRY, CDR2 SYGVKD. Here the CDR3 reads CAIGGEGQGNYNEQFF. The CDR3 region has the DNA TGTGCCATCGGCGGGGAGGGACAGGGGAACTACAATGAGCAGTTCTTC.

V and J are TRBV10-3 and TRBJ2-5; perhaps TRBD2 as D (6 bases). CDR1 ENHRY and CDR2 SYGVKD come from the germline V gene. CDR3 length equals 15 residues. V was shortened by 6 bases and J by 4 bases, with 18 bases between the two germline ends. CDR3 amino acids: CAISGTEGKGETQYF. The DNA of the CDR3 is TGTGCCATCAGCGGGACGGAGGGCAAGGGAGAGACCCAGTACTTC.

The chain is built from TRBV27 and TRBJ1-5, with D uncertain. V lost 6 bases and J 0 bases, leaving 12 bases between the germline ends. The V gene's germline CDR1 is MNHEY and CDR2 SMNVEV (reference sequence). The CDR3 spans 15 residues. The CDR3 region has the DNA TGTGCCAGCAGACCATCAGGTTATAGCAATCAGCCCCAGCATTTT. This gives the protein CASRPSGYSNQPQHF.

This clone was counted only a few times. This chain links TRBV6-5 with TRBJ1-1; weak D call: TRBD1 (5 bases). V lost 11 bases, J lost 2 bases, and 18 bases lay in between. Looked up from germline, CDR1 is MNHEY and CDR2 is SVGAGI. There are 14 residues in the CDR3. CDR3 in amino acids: CAYRRDGTNTEAFF. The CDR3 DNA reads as TGTGCCTACCGCCGGGACGGCACTAACACTGAAGCTTTCTTT.

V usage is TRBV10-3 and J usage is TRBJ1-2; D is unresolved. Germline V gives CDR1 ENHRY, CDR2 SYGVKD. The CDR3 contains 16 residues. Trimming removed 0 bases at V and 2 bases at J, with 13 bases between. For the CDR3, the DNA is TGTGCCATCAGTGAGTCGACATGGACTAACAACTATGGCTACACCTTC. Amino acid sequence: CAISESTWTNNYGYTF.

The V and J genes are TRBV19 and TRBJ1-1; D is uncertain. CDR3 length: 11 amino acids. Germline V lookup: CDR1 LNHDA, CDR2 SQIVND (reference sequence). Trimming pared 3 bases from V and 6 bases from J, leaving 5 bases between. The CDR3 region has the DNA TGTGCCAGTAGTATGGCAGCTGAAGCTTTCTTT. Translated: CASSMAAEAFF. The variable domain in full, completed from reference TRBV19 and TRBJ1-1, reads DGGITQSPKYLFRKEGQNVTLSCEQNLNHDAMYWYRQDPGQGLRLIYYSQIVNDFQKGDIAEGYSVSREKKESFPLTVTSAQKNPTAFYLCASSMAAEAFFGQGTRLTVV.

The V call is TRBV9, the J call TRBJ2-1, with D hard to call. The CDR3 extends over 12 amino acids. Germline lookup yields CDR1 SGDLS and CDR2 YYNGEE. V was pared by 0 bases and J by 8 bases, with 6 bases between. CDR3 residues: CASSVVGDEQFF. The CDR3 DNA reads TGTGCCAGCAGCGTAGTGGGTGATGAGCAGTTCTTC. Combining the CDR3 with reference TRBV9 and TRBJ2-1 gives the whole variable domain DSGVTQTPKHLITATGQRVTLRCSPRSGDLSVYWYQQSLDQGLQFLIQYYNGEERAKGNILERFSAQQFPDLHSELNLSSLELGDSALYFCASSVVGDEQFFGPGTRLTVL.

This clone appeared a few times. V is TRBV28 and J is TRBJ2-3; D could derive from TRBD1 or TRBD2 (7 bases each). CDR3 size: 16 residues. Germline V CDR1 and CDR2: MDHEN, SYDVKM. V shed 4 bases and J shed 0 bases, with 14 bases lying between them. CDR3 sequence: CASSSPRGGSTDTQYF. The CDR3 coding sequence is TGTGCCAGCAGTTCCCCCAGGGGGGGAAGCACAGATACGCAGTATTTT. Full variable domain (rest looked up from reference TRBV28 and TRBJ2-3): DVKVTQSSRYLVKRTGEKVFLECVQDMDHENMFWYRQDPGLGLRLIYFSYDVKMKEKGDIPEGYSVSREKKERFSLILESASTNQTSMYLCASSSPRGGSTDTQYFGPGTRLTVL.

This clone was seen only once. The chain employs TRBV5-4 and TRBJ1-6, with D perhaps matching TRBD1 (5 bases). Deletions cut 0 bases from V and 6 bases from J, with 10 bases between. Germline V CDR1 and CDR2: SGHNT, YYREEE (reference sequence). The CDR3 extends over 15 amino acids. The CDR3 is CASSLGGDSNSPLHF. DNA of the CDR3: TGTGCCAGCAGCTTGGGAGGGGATAGTAATTCACCCCTCCACTTT. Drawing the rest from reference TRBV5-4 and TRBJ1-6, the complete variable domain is ETGVTQSPTHLIKTRGQQVTLRCSSQSGHNTVSWYQQALGQGPQFIFQYYREEENGRGNFPPRFSGLQFPNYSSELNVNALELDDSALYLCASSLGGDSNSPLHFGNGTRLTVT.

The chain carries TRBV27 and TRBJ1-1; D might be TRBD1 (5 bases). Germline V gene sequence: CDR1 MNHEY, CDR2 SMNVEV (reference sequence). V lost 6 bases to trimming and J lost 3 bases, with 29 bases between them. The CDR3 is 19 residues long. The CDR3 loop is CASSPSVRFRGAEDTEAFF. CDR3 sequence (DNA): TGTGCCAGCAGCCCCTCCGTAAGGTTTAGAGGGGCAGAGGACACTGAAGCTTTCTTT.

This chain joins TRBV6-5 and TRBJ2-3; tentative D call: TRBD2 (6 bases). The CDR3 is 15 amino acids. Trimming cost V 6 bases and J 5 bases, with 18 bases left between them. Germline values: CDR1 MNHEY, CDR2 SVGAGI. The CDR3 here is CASSRSGTLIDTQYF. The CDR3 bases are TGTGCCAGCAGCCGATCCGGGACTCTCATAGATACGCAGTATTTT.

The CDR3 spells CAWSGGRAKADTQYF. CDR3 coding DNA: TGTGCCTGGAGTGGAGGGAGGGCGAAAGCAGATACGCAGTATTTT. This chain joins TRBV30 and TRBJ2-3; the match to TRBD2 covers 7 bases. Germline CDR1 reads GTSNPN; CDR2 reads SVGIG (reference sequence). This CDR3 region has 15 residues. V was clipped by 1 base and J by 4 bases; unmatched bases: 8.

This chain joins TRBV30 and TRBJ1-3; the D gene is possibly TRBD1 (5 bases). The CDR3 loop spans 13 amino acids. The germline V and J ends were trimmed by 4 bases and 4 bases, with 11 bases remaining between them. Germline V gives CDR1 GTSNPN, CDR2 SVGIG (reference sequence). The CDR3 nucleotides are TGTGCCTGGATGCTCGGGGGGGGAAACACCATATATTTT. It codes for CAWMLGGGNTIYF. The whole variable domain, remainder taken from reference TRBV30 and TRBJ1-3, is SQTIHQWPATLVQPVGSPLSLECTVEGTSNPNLYWYRQAAGRGLQLLFYSVGIGQISSEVPQNLSASRPQDRQFILSSKKLLLSDSGFYLCAWMLGGGNTIYFGEGSWLTVV.

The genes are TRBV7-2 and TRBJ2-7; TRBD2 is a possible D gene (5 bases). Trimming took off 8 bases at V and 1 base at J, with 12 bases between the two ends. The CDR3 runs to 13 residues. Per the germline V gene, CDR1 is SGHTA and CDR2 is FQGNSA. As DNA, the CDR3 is TGTGCCAGCCGGAGCGGCCCGTCCTACGAGCAGTACTTC. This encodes CASRSGPSYEQYF.

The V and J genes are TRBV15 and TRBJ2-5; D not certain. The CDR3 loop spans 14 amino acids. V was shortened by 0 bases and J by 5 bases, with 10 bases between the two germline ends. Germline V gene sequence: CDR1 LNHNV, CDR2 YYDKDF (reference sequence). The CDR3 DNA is TGTGCCACCAGCAGAGATCGAGGAAGGGAGACCCAGTACTTC. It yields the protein CATSRDRGRETQYF.

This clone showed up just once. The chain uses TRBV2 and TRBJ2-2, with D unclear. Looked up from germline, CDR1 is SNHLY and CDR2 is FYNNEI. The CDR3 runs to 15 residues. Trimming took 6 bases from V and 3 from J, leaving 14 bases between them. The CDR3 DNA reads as TGTGCCAGCAGCAAAAGTACCCCGGACACCGGGGAGCTGTTTTTT. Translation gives CASSKSTPDTGELFF. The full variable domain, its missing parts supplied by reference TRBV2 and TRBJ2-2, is EPEVTQTPSHQVTQMGQEVILRCVPISNHLYFYWYRQILGQKVEFLVSFYNNEISEKSEIFDDQFSVERPDGSNFTLKIRSTKLEDSAMYFCASSKSTPDTGELFFGEGSRLTVL.

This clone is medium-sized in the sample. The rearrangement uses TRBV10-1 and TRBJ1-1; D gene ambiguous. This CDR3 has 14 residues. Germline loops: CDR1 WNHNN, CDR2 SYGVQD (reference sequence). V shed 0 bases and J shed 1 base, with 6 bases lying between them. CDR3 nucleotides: TGCGCCAGCAGTGAGTCCCAGGCGAACACTGAAGCTTTCTTT. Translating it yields CASSESQANTEAFF.